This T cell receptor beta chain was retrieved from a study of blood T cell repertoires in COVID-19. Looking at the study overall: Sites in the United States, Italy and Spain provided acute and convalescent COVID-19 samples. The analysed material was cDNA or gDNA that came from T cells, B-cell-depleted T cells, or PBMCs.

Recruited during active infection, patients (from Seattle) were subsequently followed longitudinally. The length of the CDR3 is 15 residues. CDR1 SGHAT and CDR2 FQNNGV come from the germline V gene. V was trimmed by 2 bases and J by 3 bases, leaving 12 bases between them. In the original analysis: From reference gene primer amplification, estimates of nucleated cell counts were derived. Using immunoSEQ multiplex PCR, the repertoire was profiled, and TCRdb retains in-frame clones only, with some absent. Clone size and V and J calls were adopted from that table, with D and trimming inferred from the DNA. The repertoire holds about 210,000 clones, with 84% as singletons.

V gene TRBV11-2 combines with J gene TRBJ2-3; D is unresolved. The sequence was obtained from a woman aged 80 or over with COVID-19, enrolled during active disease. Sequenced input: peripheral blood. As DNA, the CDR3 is TGTGCCAGCAGCTTATGGCCCAGTCCGACAGATACGCAGTATTTT. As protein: CASSLWPSPTDTQYF. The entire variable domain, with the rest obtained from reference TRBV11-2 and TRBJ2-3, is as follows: EAGVAQSPRYKIIEKRQSVAFWCNPISGHATLYWYQQILGQGPKLLIQFQNNGVVDDSQLPKDRFSAERLKGVDSTLKIQPAKLEDSAVYLCASSLWPSPTDTQYFGPGTRLTVL.